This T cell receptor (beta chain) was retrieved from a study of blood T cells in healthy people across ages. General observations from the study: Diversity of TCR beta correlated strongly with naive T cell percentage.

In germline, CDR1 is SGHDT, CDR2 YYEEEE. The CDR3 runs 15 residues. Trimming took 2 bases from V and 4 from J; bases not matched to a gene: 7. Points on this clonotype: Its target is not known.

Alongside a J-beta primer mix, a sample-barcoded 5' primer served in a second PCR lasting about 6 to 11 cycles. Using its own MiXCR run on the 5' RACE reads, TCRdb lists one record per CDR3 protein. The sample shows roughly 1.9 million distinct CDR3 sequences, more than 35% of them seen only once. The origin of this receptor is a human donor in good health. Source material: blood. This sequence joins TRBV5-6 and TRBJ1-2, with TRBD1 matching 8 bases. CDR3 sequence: CASSFAGGAFYGYTF. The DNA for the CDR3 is TGTGCCAGCAGCTTTGCAGGGGGCGCCTTCTATGGCTACACCTTC.